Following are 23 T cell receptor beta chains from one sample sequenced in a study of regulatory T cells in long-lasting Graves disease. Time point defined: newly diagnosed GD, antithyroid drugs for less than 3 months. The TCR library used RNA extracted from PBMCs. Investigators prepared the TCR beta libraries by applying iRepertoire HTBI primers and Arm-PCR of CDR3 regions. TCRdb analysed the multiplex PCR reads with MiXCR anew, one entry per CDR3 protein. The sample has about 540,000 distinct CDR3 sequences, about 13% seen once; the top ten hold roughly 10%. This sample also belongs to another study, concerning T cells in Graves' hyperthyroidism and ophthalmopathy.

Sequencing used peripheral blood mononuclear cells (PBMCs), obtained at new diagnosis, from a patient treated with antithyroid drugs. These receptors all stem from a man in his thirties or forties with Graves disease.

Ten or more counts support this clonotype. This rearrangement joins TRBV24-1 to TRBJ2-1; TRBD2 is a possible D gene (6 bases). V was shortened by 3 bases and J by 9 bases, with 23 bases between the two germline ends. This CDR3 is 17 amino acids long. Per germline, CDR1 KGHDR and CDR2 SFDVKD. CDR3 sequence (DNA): TGTGCCACCAGTGATCCAGCTAGCGACAGTGTGGAGGTTGAGCAGTTCTTC. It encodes CATSDPASDSVEVEQFF.

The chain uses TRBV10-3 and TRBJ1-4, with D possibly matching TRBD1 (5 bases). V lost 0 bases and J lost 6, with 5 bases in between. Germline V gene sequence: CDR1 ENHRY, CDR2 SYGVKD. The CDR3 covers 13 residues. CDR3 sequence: CAISESRDEKLFF. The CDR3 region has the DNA TGTGCCATCAGTGAGTCCAGGGATGAAAAACTGTTTTTT.

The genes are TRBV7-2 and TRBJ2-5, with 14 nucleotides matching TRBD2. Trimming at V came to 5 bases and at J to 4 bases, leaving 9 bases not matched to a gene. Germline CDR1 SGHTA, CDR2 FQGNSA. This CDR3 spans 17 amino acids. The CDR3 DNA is TGTGCCAGCAGCCCCCCGGGACTAGCGGGAGCACGAGAGACCCAGTACTTC. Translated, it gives CASSPPGLAGARETQYF.

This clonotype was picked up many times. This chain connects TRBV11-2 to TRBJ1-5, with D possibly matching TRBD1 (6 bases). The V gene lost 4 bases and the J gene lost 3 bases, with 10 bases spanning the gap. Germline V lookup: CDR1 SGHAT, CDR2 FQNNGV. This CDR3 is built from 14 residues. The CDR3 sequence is CASSYSGANQPQHF. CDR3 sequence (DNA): TGTGCCAGCAGCTACTCAGGGGCCAATCAGCCCCAGCATTTT.

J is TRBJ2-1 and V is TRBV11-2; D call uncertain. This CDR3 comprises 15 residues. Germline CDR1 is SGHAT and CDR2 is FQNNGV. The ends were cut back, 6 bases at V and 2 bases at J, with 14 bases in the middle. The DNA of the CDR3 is TGTGCCAGCAGGAAAGGAGCTCAAACCTACAATGAGCAGTTCTTC. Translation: CASRKGAQTYNEQFF.

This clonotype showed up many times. CDR3 loop: CASSGQPRTDTQYF. CDR3 coding DNA: TGTGCCAGCTCTGGCCAACCACGCACAGATACGCAGTATTTT. The chain employs TRBV18 and TRBJ2-3; D is unclear. This CDR3 region has 14 residues. V was clipped by 6 bases and J by 1 base, with 11 bases between them. Germline V gene data show CDR1 as KGHSH and CDR2 as LQKENI.

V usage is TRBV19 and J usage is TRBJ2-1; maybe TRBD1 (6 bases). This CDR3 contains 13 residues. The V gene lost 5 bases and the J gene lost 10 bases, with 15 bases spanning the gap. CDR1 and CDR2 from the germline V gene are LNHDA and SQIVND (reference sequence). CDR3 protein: CASSLIQGGEQFF. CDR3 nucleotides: TGTGCCAGTAGTCTCATACAGGGCGGCGAGCAGTTCTTC.

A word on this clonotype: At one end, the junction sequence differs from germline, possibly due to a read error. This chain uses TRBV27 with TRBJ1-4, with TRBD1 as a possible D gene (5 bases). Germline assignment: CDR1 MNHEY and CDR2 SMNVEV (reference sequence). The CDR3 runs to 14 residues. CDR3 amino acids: CASRRDGYNEELFF. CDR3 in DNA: TGTGCCAGCAGACGGGACGGATATAATGAAGAACTATTTTTT.

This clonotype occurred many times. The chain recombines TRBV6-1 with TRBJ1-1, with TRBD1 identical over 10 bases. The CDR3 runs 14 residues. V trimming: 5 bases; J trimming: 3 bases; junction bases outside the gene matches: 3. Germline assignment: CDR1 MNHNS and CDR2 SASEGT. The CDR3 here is CASSPDRGDTEAFF. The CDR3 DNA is TGTGCCAGCAGTCCGGACAGGGGGGACACTGAAGCTTTCTTT.

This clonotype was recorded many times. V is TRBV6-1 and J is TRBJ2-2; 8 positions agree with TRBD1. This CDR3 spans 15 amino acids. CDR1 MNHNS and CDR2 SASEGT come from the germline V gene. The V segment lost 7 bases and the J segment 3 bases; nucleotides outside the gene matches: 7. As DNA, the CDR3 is TGTGCCAGCACCACCCAGGGGGCTTACACCGGGGAGCTGTTTTTT. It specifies CASTTQGAYTGELFF.

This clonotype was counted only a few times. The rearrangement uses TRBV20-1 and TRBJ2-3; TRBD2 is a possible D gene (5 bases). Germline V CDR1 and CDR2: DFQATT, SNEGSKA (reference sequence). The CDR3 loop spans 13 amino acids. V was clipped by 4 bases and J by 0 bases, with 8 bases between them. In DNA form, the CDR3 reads TGCAGTGCTACTTCTAGCAGCACAGATACGCAGTATTTT. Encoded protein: CSATSSSTDTQYF.

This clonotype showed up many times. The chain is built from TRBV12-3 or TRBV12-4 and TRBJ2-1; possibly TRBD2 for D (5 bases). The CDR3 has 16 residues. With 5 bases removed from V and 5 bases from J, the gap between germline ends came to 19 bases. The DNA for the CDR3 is TGTGCCAGCAGTACCCCTAGCTCACAAAACAACAATGAGCAGTTCTTC. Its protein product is CASSTPSSQNNNEQFF.

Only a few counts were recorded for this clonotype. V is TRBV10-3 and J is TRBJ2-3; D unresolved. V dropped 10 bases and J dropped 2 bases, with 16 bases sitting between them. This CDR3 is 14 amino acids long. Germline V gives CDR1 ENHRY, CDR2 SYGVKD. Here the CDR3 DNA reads TGTGCCAGCCTAGTCGGGCCAAACACAGATACGCAGTATTTT. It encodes CASLVGPNTDTQYF.

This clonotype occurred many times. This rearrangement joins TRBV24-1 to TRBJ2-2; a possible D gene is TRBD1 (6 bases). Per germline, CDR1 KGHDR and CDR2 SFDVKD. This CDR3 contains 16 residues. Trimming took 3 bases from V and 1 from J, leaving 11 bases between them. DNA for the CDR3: TGTGCCACCAGTGATAGAGGACAGAGGAACACCGGGGAGCTGTTTTTT. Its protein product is CATSDRGQRNTGELFF.

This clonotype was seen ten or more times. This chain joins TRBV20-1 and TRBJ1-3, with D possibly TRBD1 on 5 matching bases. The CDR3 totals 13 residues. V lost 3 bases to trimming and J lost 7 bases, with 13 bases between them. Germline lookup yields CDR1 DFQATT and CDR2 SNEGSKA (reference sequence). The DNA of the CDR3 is TGCAGTGCTAGTGACGGGGCTTGGAACACCATATATTTT. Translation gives CSASDGAWNTIYF.

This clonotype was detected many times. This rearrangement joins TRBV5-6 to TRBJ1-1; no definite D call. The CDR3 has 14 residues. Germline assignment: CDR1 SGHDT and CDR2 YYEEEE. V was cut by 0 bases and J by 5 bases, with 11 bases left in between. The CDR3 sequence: CASSLEAGWTEAFF. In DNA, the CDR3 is TGTGCCAGCAGCTTGGAGGCGGGTTGGACTGAAGCTTTCTTT.

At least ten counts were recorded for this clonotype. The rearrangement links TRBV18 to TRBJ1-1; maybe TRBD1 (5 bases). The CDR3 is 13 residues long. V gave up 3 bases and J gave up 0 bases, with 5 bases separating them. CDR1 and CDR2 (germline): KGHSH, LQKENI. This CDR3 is CASSPGVNTEAFF. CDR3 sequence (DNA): TGTGCCAGCTCACCGGGGGTGAACACTGAAGCTTTCTTT.

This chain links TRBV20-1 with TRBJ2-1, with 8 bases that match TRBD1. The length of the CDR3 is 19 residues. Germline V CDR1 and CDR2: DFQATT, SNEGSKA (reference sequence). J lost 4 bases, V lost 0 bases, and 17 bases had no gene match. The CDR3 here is CSARDEGNSGQGHYNEQFF. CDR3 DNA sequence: TGCAGTGCTAGAGATGAGGGAAACAGTGGACAGGGCCATTACAATGAGCAGTTCTTC.

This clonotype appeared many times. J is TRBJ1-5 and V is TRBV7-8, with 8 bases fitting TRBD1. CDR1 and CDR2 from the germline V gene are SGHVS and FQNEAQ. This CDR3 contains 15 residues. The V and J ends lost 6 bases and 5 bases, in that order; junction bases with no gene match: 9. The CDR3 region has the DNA TGTGCCAGCAGGAGAGACAGGGGTCGGGATCAGCCCCAGCATTTT. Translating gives CASRRDRGRDQPQHF.

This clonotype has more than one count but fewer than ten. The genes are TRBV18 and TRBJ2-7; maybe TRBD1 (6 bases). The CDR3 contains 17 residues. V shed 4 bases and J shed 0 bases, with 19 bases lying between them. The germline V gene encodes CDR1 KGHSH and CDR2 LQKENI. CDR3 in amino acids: CASSQRGGTGSSYEQYF. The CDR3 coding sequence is TGTGCCAGCTCACAACGAGGCGGAACAGGGAGCTCCTACGAGCAGTACTTC.

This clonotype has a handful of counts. CDR3 region: CASSQLHRTSAYEQYF. The CDR3 region has the DNA TGCGCCAGCAGCCAGTTACATCGGACTAGCGCGTACGAGCAGTACTTC. This sequence joins TRBV4-1 and TRBJ2-7; 9 bases line up with TRBD2. Germline lookup yields CDR1 MGHRA and CDR2 YSYEKL. The J segment lost 4 bases and the V segment lost 3 bases, leaving 10 bases of the junction unmatched. The CDR3 length is 16 residues.

The CDR3 nucleotides are TGTGCCAGCAGCTTAGCGGTTTACCTCCGACAGGGCCGGAGTGAAAAACTGTTTTTT. Translating it yields CASSLAVYLRQGRSEKLFF. The chain is built from TRBV7-2 and TRBJ1-4; 7 positions agree with TRBD1. The germline V gene encodes CDR1 SGHTA and CDR2 FQGNSA. CDR3 length: 19 amino acids. Trimming cost V 0 bases and J 7 bases; bases outside gene matches: 17.

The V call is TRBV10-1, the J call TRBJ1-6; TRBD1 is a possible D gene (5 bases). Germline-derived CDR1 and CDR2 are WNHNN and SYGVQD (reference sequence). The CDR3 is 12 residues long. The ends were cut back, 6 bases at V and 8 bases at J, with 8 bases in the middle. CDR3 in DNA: TGCGCCAGCAGCGGGACTGATTCACCCCTCCACTTT. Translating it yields CASSGTDSPLHF.